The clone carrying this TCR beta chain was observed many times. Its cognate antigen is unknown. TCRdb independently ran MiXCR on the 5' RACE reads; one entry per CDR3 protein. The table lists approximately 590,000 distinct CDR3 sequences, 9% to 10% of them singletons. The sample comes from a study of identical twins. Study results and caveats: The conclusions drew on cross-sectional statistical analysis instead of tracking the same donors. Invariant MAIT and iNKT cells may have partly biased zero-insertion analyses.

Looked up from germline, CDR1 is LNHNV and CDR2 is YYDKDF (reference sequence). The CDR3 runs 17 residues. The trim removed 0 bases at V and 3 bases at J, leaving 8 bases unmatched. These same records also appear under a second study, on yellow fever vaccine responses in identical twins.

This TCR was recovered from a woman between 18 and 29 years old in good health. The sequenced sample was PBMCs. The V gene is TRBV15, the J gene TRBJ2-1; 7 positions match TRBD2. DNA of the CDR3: TGTGCCACCAGCAGAGAAGTAGCGGGCCTAAACTACAATGAGCAGTTCTTC. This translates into CATSREVAGLNYNEQFF.